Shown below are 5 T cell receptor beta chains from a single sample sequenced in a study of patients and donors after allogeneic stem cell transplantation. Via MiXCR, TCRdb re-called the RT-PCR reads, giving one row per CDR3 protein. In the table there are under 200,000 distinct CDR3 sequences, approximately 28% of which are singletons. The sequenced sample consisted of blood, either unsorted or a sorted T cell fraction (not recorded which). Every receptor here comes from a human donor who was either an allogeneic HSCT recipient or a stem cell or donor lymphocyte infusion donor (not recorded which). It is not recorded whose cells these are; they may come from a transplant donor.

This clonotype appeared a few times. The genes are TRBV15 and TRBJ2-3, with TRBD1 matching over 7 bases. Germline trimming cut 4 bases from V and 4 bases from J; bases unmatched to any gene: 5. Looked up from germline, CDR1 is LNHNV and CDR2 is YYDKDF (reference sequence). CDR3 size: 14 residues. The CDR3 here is CATSTRQGSDTQYF. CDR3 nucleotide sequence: TGTGCCACCAGCACCCGACAGGGTTCAGATACGCAGTATTTT.

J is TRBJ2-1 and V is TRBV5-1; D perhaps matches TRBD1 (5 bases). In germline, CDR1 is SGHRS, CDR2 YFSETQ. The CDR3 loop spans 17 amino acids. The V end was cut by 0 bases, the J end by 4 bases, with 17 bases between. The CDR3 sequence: CASSLEPSGNPYNEQFF. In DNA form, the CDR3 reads TGCGCCAGCAGCTTGGAGCCCTCAGGGAACCCTTACAATGAGCAGTTCTTC.

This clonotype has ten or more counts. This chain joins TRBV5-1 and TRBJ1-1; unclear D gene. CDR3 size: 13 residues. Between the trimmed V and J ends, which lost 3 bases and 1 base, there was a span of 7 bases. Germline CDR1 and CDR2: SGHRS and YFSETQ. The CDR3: CASSSPPNTEAFF. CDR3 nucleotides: TGCGCCAGCAGCTCTCCTCCGAACACTGAAGCTTTCTTT. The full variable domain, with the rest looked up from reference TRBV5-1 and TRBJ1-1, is KAGVTQTPRYLIKTRGQQVTLSCSPISGHRSVSWYQQTPGQGLQFLFEYFSETQRNKGNFPGRFSGRQFSNSRSEMNVSTLELGDSALYLCASSSPPNTEAFFGQGTRLTVV.

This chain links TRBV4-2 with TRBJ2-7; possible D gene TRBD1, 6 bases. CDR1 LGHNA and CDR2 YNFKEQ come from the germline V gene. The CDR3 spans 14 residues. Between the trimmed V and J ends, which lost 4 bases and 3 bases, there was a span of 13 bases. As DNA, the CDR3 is TGTGCCAGCAGCCCCACACAGGGCCTCTACGAGCAGTACTTC. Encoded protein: CASSPTQGLYEQYF.

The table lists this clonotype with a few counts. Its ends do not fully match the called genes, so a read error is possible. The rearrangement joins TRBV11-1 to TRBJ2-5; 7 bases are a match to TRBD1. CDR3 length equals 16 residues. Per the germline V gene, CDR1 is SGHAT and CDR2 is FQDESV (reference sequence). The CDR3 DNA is TGTGCCAGCAGGTTAGGGACAGTTCTCTACCAAGAGACCCAGTACTTC. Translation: CASRLGTVLYQETQYF.